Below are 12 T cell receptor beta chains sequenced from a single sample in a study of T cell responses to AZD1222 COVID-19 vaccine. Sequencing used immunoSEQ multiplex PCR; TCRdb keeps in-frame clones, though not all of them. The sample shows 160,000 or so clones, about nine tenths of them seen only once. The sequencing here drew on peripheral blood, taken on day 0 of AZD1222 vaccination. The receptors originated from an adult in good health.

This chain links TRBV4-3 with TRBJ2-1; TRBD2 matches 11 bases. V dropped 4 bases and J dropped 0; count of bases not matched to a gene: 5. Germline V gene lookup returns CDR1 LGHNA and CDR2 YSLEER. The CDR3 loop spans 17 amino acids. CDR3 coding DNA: TGCGCCAGCAGCCTATCTAGCGGGAGGAGCTCCTACAATGAGCAGTTCTTC. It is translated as CASSLSSGRSSYNEQFF.

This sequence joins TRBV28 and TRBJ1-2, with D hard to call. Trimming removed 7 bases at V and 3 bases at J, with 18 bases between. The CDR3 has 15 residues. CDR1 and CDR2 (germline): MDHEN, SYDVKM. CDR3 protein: CASTPLLEVDYGYTF. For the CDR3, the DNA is TGTGCCAGCACCCCCCTCCTCGAGGTCGACTATGGCTACACCTTC.

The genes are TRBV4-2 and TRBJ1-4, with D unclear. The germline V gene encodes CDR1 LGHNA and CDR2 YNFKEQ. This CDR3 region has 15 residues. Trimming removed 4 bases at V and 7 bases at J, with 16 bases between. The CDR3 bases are TGTGCCAGCAGCCTAGAACGGGGTGAAGCTGAAAAACTGTTTTTT. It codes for CASSLERGEAEKLFF.

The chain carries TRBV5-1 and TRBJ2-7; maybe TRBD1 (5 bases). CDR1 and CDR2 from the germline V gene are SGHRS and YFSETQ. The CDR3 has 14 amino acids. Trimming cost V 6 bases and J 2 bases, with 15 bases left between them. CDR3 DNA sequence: TGCGCCAGCACCCTGGGGCCAGTGACCTACGAGCAGTACTTC. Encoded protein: CASTLGPVTYEQYF. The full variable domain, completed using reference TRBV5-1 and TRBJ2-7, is KAGVTQTPRYLIKTRGQQVTLSCSPISGHRSVSWYQQTPGQGLQFLFEYFSETQRNKGNFPGRFSGRQFSNSRSEMNVSTLELGDSALYLCASTLGPVTYEQYFGPGTRLTVT.

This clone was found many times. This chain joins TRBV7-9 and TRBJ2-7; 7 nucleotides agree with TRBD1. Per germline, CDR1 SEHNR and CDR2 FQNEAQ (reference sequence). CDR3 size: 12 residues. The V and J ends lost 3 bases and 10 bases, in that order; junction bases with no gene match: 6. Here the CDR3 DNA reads TGTGCCAGCAGCTTGGCCGACAGGGTACAGTACTTC. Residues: CASSLADRVQYF.

The CDR3 reads CAISGRYGFQMGETQYF. CDR3 DNA sequence: TGTGCCATCAGTGGGCGCTACGGTTTTCAGATGGGGGAGACCCAGTACTTC. The gene calls are TRBV10-3 and TRBJ2-5; D unclear. Trimming took off 4 bases at V and 5 bases at J, with 23 bases between the two ends. The CDR3 is 17 amino acids. CDR1 is ENHRY, CDR2 SYGVKD, per germline.

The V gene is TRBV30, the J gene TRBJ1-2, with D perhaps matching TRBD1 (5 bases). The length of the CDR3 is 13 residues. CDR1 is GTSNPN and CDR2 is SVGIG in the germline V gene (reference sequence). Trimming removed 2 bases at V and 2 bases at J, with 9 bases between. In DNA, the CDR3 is TGTGCCTGGAGTCCTAGACAGAACTATGGCTACACCTTC. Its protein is CAWSPRQNYGYTF.

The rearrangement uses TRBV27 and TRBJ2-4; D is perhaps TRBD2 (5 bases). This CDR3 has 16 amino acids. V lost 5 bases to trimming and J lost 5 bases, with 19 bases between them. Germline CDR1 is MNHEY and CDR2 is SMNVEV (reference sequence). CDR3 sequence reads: CASSRAGPRGQNIQYF. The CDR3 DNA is TGTGCCAGCAGTAGGGCGGGCCCTCGAGGCCAAAACATTCAGTACTTC.

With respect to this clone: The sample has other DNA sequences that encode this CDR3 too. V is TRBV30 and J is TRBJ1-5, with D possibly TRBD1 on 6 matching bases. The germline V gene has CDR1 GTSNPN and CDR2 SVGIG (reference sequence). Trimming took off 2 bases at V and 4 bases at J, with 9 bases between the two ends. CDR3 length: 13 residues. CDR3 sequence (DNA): TGTGCCTGGAGTCCGGACAGTAATCAGCCCCAGCATTTT. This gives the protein CAWSPDSNQPQHF.

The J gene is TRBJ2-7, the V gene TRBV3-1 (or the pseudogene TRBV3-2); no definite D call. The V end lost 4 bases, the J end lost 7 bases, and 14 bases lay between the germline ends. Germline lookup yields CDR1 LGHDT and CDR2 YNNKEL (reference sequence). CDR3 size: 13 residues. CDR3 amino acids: CASSPPGQSEQYF. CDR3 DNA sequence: TGTGCCAGCAGCCCCCCCGGGCAAAGTGAGCAGTACTTC.

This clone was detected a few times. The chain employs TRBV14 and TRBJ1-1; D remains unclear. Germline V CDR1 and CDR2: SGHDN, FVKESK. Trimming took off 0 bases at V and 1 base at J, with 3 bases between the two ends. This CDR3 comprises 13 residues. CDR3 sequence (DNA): TGTGCCAGCAGCCAAGAAAGGAACACTGAAGCTTTCTTT. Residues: CASSQERNTEAFF.

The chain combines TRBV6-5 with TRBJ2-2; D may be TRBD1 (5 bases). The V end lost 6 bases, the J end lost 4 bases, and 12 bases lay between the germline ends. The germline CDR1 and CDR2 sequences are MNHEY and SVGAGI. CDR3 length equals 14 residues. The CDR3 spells CASSFVQGTGELFF. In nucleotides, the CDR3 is TGTGCCAGCAGCTTCGTTCAGGGCACCGGGGAGCTGTTTTTT.